One and the same sample provided the 18 T cell receptor beta chains below, sequenced in a study of blood T cell repertoires in COVID-19. The method was immunoSEQ multiplex PCR; TCRdb's version includes in-frame clones alone and lacks a portion of them. This sample yields over 120,000 clones, of which around 85% are seen a single time; roughly 3% belongs to the top ten. The specimen was peripheral blood. The receptors shown here come from a woman of 80 years or more with acute or convalescent COVID-19.

There are a few counts of this clone. V gene TRBV7-2 combines with J gene TRBJ2-7; TRBD1 agrees at 10 bases. The CDR3 runs 14 residues. Germline CDR1 reads SGHTA; CDR2 reads FQGNSA. Trimming cost V 5 bases and J 3 bases; bases outside gene matches: 4. The CDR3 DNA reads as TGTGCCAGCAGCATCGGACAGGGGGGCTACGAGCAGTACTTC. It is translated as CASSIGQGGYEQYF.

This chain links TRBV19 with TRBJ2-2, with 7 positions matching TRBD1. CDR1 is LNHDA and CDR2 is SQIVND in the germline V gene (reference sequence). The junction had 16 bases not matched to a gene; V was cut back by 3 bases and J by 6 bases. The CDR3 covers 18 residues. The chain's CDR3 is CASSISRMGQTAAGELFF. The CDR3 DNA is TGTGCCAGTAGTATCTCTAGAATGGGACAGACGGCTGCCGGGGAGCTGTTTTTT.

V gene TRBV2 combines with J gene TRBJ1-2; a possible D gene is TRBD1 (5 bases). The CDR3 sequence is 14 residues long. V lost 2 bases to trimming and J lost 4 bases, with 11 bases between them. Looked up from germline, CDR1 is SNHLY and CDR2 is FYNNEI. This CDR3 reads CASSEQGYSYGYTF. The CDR3 DNA reads TGTGCCAGCAGTGAACAGGGCTACAGCTATGGCTACACCTTC.

The rearrangement joins TRBV9 to TRBJ2-1, with 7 positions matching TRBD1. The CDR3 has 14 residues. V shed 4 bases and J 3 bases; nucleotides not matched to a gene: 4. Germline V lookup: CDR1 SGDLS, CDR2 YYNGEE. CDR3 in amino acids: CASSIQGNYNEQFF. CDR3 nucleotides: TGTGCCAGCAGCATACAGGGGAACTACAATGAGCAGTTCTTC. The entire variable domain, with the rest obtained from reference TRBV9 and TRBJ2-1, is as follows: DSGVTQTPKHLITATGQRVTLRCSPRSGDLSVYWYQQSLDQGLQFLIQYYNGEERAKGNILERFSAQQFPDLHSELNLSSLELGDSALYFCASSIQGNYNEQFFGPGTRLTVL.

V usage is TRBV7-2 and J usage is TRBJ2-3, with 8 nucleotides matching TRBD2. Germline V gives CDR1 SGHTA, CDR2 FQGNSA. The CDR3 totals 17 residues. Losses at the gene ends were 7 bases for V and 1 base for J; bases not matched to a gene: 13. The CDR3 loop reads CASNPTGRGVGTDTQYF. As DNA, the CDR3 is TGTGCCAGCAACCCCACTGGGCGGGGGGTAGGCACAGATACGCAGTATTTT.

V and J are TRBV3-1 (or the pseudogene TRBV3-2) and TRBJ1-2; 8 nucleotides agree with TRBD1. The CDR3 totals 13 residues. CDR1 is LGHDT, CDR2 YNNKEL, per germline (reference sequence). V trimming: 6 bases; J trimming: 7 bases; junction bases outside the gene matches: 7. This chain's CDR3 is CASRADRGAGYTF. The CDR3 DNA is TGTGCCAGCAGGGCAGACAGGGGTGCTGGCTACACCTTC.

This chain uses TRBV6-6 with TRBJ1-2; 10 bases fit TRBD1. V lost 7 bases, J lost 6 bases, and 11 bases stayed unmatched. Looked up from germline, CDR1 is MNHNY and CDR2 is SVGAGI (reference sequence). This CDR3 has 15 residues. This chain's CDR3 is CASTFSRDRGNGYTF. In DNA form, the CDR3 reads TGTGCCAGCACCTTCTCGAGGGACAGGGGAAATGGCTACACCTTC.

V is TRBV11-3 and J is TRBJ1-2, with TRBD1 as a possible D gene (5 bases). This CDR3 region has 17 residues. V lost 4 bases to trimming and J lost 2 bases, with 20 bases between them. Germline V lookup: CDR1 SGHNT, CDR2 YENEEA. CDR3 in DNA: TGTGCCAGCAGCTCTTTCTCAGGGATGGAGATAAACTATGGCTACACCTTC. This encodes CASSSFSGMEINYGYTF.

This sequence joins TRBV27 and TRBJ2-7; D perhaps matches TRBD1 (5 bases). The CDR3 totals 12 residues. Trimming took 4 bases from V and 5 from J, leaving 9 bases between them. CDR1 MNHEY and CDR2 SMNVEV come from the germline V gene (reference sequence). CDR3 in DNA: TGTGCCAGCAGTTGGCAGGGAAACGAGCAGTACTTC. This sequence encodes CASSWQGNEQYF.

This chain joins TRBV21-1 and TRBJ2-7; the D call in the table, TRBD1, was not verified against the DNA. TRBV21-1 is a recognized pseudogene. The CDR3 is made up of 16 amino acids. The CDR3 region is CASSKGTGQGPYEQYF. In nucleotides, the CDR3 is TGTGCCAGCAGCAAAGGGACGGGACAGGGGCCCTACGAGCAGTACTTC.

This clone was picked up a small number of times. The chain joins TRBV3-1 (or the pseudogene TRBV3-2) to TRBJ2-5, with 14 positions matching TRBD2. The CDR3 length is 19 residues. V trimming: 1 base; J trimming: 0 bases; junction bases outside the gene matches: 7. Germline CDR1 reads LGHDT; CDR2 reads YNNKEL (reference sequence). The CDR3 bases are TGTGCCAGCAGCCAAGCCGGGACTAGCGGGGGTGGGTACCAAGAGACCCAGTACTTC. It is translated as CASSQAGTSGGGYQETQYF.

V and J are TRBV7-9 and TRBJ2-3, with D maybe TRBD2 (5 bases). CDR1 is SEHNR and CDR2 is FQNEAQ in the germline V gene (reference sequence). V shed 5 bases and J shed 0 bases, with 12 bases lying between them. The CDR3 has 15 residues. The CDR3 protein is CASSPPGSSTDTQYF. CDR3 coding DNA: TGTGCCAGCAGCCCGCCGGGGAGTAGCACAGATACGCAGTATTTT.

The V and J genes are TRBV9 and TRBJ2-3, with 13 positions matching TRBD2. This CDR3 comprises 16 residues. Germline CDR1 is SGDLS and CDR2 is YYNGEE. The V gene end was trimmed by 5 bases and the J gene end by 2 bases; junction bases not matched to a gene: 5. The CDR3 reads CASRRGLAGSTDTQYF. In DNA, the CDR3 is TGTGCCAGCAGACGGGGACTAGCGGGGTCCACAGATACGCAGTATTTT.

This clone was counted a single time. V and J are TRBV2 and TRBJ2-3; TRBD2 might be the D (6 bases). Trimming pared 8 bases from V and 7 bases from J, leaving 16 bases between. This CDR3 has 13 amino acids. Germline V CDR1 and CDR2: SNHLY, FYNNEI. CDR3 nucleotide sequence: TGTGCCAGCGGAGGGCAGGGCCTGAATACGCAGTATTTT. Translating gives CASGGQGLNTQYF. The full variable domain, rest sourced from reference TRBV2 and TRBJ2-3, is EPEVTQTPSHQVTQMGQEVILRCVPISNHLYFYWYRQILGQKVEFLVSFYNNEISEKSEIFDDQFSVERPDGSNFTLKIRSTKLEDSAMYFCASGGQGLNTQYFGPGTRLTVL.

The V call is TRBV20-1, the J call TRBJ1-2, with 8 bases fitting TRBD1. CDR3 length equals 11 residues. Germline CDR1 is DFQATT and CDR2 is SNEGSKA (reference sequence). The ends lost 6 bases at V and 7 bases at J; junction bases unmatched: 4. This chain's CDR3 is CSADDRGGYTF. CDR3 nucleotide sequence: TGCAGTGCCGACGACAGGGGTGGCTACACCTTC.

This clone was counted a single time. The chain has TRBV5-6 and TRBJ1-6; TRBD1 aligns across 8 bases. Germline CDR1 SGHDT, CDR2 YYEEEE. V was clipped by 5 bases and J by 9 bases; unmatched bases: 4. This CDR3 spans 13 amino acids. The chain's CDR3 is CASSTRGPSPLHF. As DNA, the CDR3 is TGTGCCAGCAGTACCAGGGGGCCTTCACCCCTCCACTTT.

The J gene is TRBJ2-4, the V gene TRBV3-1 (or the pseudogene TRBV3-2), with D maybe TRBD2 (6 bases). The length of the CDR3 is 15 residues. The ends were cut back, 3 bases at V and 3 bases at J, with 12 bases in the middle. The germline V gene encodes CDR1 LGHDT and CDR2 YNNKEL (reference sequence). CDR3 sequence reads: CASSQEAGYKNIQYF. DNA of the CDR3: TGTGCCAGCAGCCAGGAGGCGGGGTACAAAAACATTCAGTACTTC.

The chain uses TRBV5-1 and TRBJ2-2; 10 bases are a match to TRBD2. With V trimmed by 2 bases and J by 0 bases, 4 bases remained unmatched. The CDR3 sequence is 17 residues long. The germline V gene encodes CDR1 SGHRS and CDR2 YFSETQ. CDR3 sequence reads: CASSFRGLAANTGELFF. The CDR3 DNA reads as TGCGCCAGCAGCTTTAGAGGACTAGCGGCGAACACCGGGGAGCTGTTTTTT. Looking up the rest from reference TRBV5-1 and TRBJ2-2 gives the full variable domain: KAGVTQTPRYLIKTRGQQVTLSCSPISGHRSVSWYQQTPGQGLQFLFEYFSETQRNKGNFPGRFSGRQFSNSRSEMNVSTLELGDSALYLCASSFRGLAANTGELFFGEGSRLTVL.